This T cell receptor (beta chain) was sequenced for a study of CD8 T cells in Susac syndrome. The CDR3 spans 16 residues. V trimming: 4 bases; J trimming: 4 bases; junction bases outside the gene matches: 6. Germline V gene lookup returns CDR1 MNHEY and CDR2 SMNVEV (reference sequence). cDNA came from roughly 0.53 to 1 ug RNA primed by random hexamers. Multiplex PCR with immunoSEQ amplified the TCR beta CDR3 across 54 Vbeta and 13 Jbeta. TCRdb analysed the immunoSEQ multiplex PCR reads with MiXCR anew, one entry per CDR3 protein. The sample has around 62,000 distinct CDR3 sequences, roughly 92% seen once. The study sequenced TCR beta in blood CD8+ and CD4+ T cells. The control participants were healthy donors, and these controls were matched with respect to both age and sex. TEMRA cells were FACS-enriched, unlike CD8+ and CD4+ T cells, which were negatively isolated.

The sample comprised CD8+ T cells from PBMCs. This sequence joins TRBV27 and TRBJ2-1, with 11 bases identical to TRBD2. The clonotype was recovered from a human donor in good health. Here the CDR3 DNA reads TGTGCCAGCAGTTCTCACCTAGCGGGGGGTTACAATGAGCAGTTCTTC. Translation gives CASSSHLAGGYNEQFF.